This T cell receptor beta chain emerged from a study of blood T cells in healthy people across ages. Study-level findings and limits: There were more naive CD4+ cells and higher diversity in long-lived donors than in aged donors. Naive T cell percentage and TCR beta diversity correlated strongly. The diversity estimates, figures obtained from one million T cells, were considered underestimates.

The individuals who served as donors were healthy Caucasians living in Russia, aged roughly 6 to 95. The germline CDR1 and CDR2 sequences are DFQATT and SNEGSKA (reference sequence). This CDR3 spans 13 amino acids. A remark on this clonotype: Its antigen is not known.

Together with a sample-barcoded 5' primer, a J-beta primer mix was included in a second PCR lasting about 7 to 11 cycles. TCRdb reanalysed the 5' RACE reads using MiXCR and keeps one entry per CDR3 protein. The sample lists 380,000 or so distinct CDR3 sequences, more than 45% seen once, with around 49% in the top ten. The rearrangement uses TRBV20-1 and TRBJ2-7; 10 bases match TRBD1. Sequenced: blood. The clonotype comes from a man aged 55-75 years in good health. The CDR3 sequence is CSGGTGVSYEQYF. In DNA, the CDR3 is TGCAGCGGCGGGACAGGGGTATCCTACGAGCAGTACTTC.